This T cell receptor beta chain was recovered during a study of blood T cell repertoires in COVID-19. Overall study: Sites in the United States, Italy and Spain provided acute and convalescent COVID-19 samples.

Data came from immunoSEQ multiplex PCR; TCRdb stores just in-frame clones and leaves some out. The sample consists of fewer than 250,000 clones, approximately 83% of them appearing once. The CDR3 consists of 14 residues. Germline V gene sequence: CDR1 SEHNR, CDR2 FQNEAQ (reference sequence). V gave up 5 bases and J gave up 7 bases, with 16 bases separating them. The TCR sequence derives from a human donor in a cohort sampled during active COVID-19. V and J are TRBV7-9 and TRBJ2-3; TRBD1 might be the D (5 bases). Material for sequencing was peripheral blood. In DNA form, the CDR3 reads TGTGCCAGCAGCCCACAGGTCAATGTAAATACGCAGTATTTT. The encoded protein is CASSPQVNVNTQYF.